Listed here is a single T cell receptor (beta chain). This record comes from a study of cytomegalovirus exposure and HLA in healthy donors. CDR3 length: 11 residues. Trimming removed 7 bases at V and 8 bases at J, with 8 bases between. The germline V gene has CDR1 SGHAT and CDR2 FQNNGV. Use of 60 Vbeta and 13 Jbeta primers characterized the PCR. Sequencing was performed with immunoSEQ multiplex PCR; in TCRdb, only in-frame clones are kept and a portion is missing. Of over 50,000 clones in the sample, roughly 80% were seen once. The sample comprised PBMCs. The source is a man between 40 and 49 years old in good health and CMV-seronegative. This chain connects TRBV11-2 to TRBJ1-4; no definite D call. The CDR3 coding sequence is TGTGCCAGCACCCCGGGGGAAAAACTGTTTTTT. Protein product: CASTPGEKLFF.